This passage covers 21 T cell receptor beta chains from one sample sequenced in a study of cytomegalovirus exposure and HLA in healthy donors. Profiled with immunoSEQ multiplex PCR; TCRdb holds only in-frame clones, not every one. The sample has about 120,000 clones; 88% are singletons. Sequenced material: PBMCs. These TCRs come from a man between 18 and 29 years old in good health and CMV-seronegative.

This chain links TRBV11-1 with TRBJ2-5, with 7 bases that match TRBD2. Germline CDR1 SGHAT, CDR2 FQDESV (reference sequence). The V and J ends lost 8 bases and 4 bases, in that order; junction bases with no gene match: 7. This CDR3 comprises 13 residues. The CDR3 region is CASSGTTSETQYF. The DNA for the CDR3 is TGTGCCAGCTCCGGGACTACCTCAGAGACCCAGTACTTC. Full variable domain (outside the CDR3, taken from reference TRBV11-1 and TRBJ2-5): EAEVAQSPRYKITEKSQAVAFWCDPISGHATLYWYRQILGQGPELLVQFQDESVVDDSQLPKDRFSAERLKGVDSTLKIQPAELGDSAMYLCASSGTTSETQYFGPGTRLLVL.

The J gene is TRBJ2-1, the V gene TRBV7-9, with 8 bases that match TRBD2. With 6 bases clipped from V and 7 bases from J, the junction kept 5 bases outside the gene matches. The CDR3 runs 13 residues. Germline V lookup: CDR1 SEHNR, CDR2 FQNEAQ (reference sequence). The CDR3 DNA sequence: TGTGCCAGCAGGCAAGGCGGGAGGAATGAGCAGTTCTTC. It codes for CASRQGGRNEQFF. Full variable domain (outside the CDR3, taken from reference TRBV7-9 and TRBJ2-1): DTGVSQNPRHKITKRGQNVTFRCDPISEHNRLYWYRQTLGQGPEFLTYFQNEAQLEKSRLLSDRFSAERPKGSFSTLEIQRTEQGDSAMYLCASRQGGRNEQFFGPGTRLTVL.

This clone has a single count. The chain uses TRBV10-2 and TRBJ2-1; a weak D match, TRBD1 (6 bases). Germline values: CDR1 WSHSY, CDR2 SAAADI. This CDR3 has 17 residues. Trimming stripped 2 bases from V and 8 bases from J, with 22 bases between. CDR3 in DNA: TGCGCCAGCAGTGAGATCTACAGGGCCAGGGTTAACGATGAGCAGTTCTTC. It specifies CASSEIYRARVNDEQFF.

Relative to its sample, this clone is medium-sized. The V call is TRBV11-3, the J call TRBJ2-7; 9 bases map to TRBD2. The CDR3 covers 16 residues. CDR1 is SGHNT and CDR2 is YENEEA in the germline V gene. The V and J ends lost 2 bases and 2 bases, in that order; junction bases with no gene match: 7. The CDR3 nucleotides are TGTGCCAGCAGCTTACCTCCTAGCGGGGCTACCTACGAGCAGTACTTC. Translated, it gives CASSLPPSGATYEQYF.

The J gene is TRBJ1-5, the V gene TRBV5-4, with D possibly TRBD1 on 5 matching bases. V was clipped by 0 bases and J by 5 bases, with 9 bases between them. This CDR3 contains 14 residues. CDR1 is SGHNT and CDR2 is YYREEE in the germline V gene (reference sequence). CDR3 DNA sequence: TGTGCCAGCAGCTTGGCCGGACAAGATCAGCCCCAGCATTTT. Its protein product is CASSLAGQDQPQHF. Full variable domain (outside the CDR3, taken from reference TRBV5-4 and TRBJ1-5): ETGVTQSPTHLIKTRGQQVTLRCSSQSGHNTVSWYQQALGQGPQFIFQYYREEENGRGNFPPRFSGLQFPNYSSELNVNALELDDSALYLCASSLAGQDQPQHFGDGTRLSIL.

The chain combines TRBV5-6 with TRBJ1-1; D call uncertain. Per germline, CDR1 SGHDT and CDR2 YYEEEE. CDR3 length: 14 residues. V lost 1 base, J lost 1 base, and 8 bases lay in between. The CDR3 spells CASSLRRRNTEAFF. CDR3 bases: TGTGCCAGCAGCTTGCGCAGGCGGAACACTGAAGCTTTCTTT.

This sequence joins TRBV5-8 and TRBJ1-6; weak D call: TRBD1 (6 bases). Trimming took off 2 bases at V and 8 bases at J, with 11 bases between the two ends. Germline V gene lookup returns CDR1 SGHTS and CDR2 YDEGEE. This CDR3 contains 14 residues. The CDR3 region is CASSFGQGHSPLHF. The CDR3 DNA reads as TGTGCCAGCAGCTTCGGCCAGGGGCATTCACCCCTCCACTTT.

This clone was observed a single time. This chain uses TRBV6-5 with TRBJ1-2; D ambiguous. CDR3 length equals 13 residues. Per germline, CDR1 MNHEY and CDR2 SVGAGI. Between the trimmed V and J ends, which lost 6 bases and 3 bases, there was a span of 11 bases. The CDR3, as DNA: TGTGCCAGCAGCCAATCCAACTACTATGGCTACACCTTC. Translated: CASSQSNYYGYTF.

The V and J genes are TRBV6-1 and TRBJ1-3, with 10 bases that match TRBD1. Germline V lookup: CDR1 MNHNS, CDR2 SASEGT. V was clipped by 6 bases and J by 2 bases; unmatched bases: 4. The CDR3 is 15 amino acids. CDR3 nucleotides: TGTGCCAGCAGAGATGACAGGGGGCCTGGAAACACCATATATTTT. The encoded protein is CASRDDRGPGNTIYF.

The chain uses TRBV6-5 and TRBJ2-1, with TRBD2 identical over 8 bases. The CDR3 is made up of 14 amino acids. V dropped 9 bases and J dropped 7; count of bases not matched to a gene: 11. The V gene's germline CDR1 is MNHEY and CDR2 SVGAGI. CDR3 DNA sequence: TGTGCCAGTGGACTTAGCGGGAAATTTAATGAGCAGTTCTTC. This gives the protein CASGLSGKFNEQFF.

The sample holds many counts of this clone. The chain recombines TRBV7-8 with TRBJ2-7; possibly TRBD2 for D (6 bases). CDR1 is SGHVS and CDR2 is FQNEAQ in the germline V gene. The germline V and J ends were trimmed by 1 base and 2 bases, with 15 bases remaining between them. The CDR3 has 16 residues. The CDR3 coding sequence is TGTGCCAGCAGCTTAGGAGAGGGCGGGACGACCTACGAGCAGTACTTC. Amino acid sequence: CASSLGEGGTTYEQYF. Based on the CDR3 plus reference TRBV7-8 and TRBJ2-7, the full variable domain is GAGVSQSPRYKVAKRGQDVALRCDPISGHVSLFWYQQALGQGPEFLTYFQNEAQLDKSGLPSDRFFAERPEGSVSTLKIQRTQQEDSAVYLCASSLGEGGTTYEQYFGPGTRLTVT.

The chain employs TRBV27 and TRBJ1-4; tentatively, D is TRBD1 (6 bases). From germline, CDR1 is MNHEY and CDR2 SMNVEV (reference sequence). V lost 5 bases and J lost 5, with 12 bases in between. The CDR3 contains 14 residues. The CDR3 loop reads CASSRTDRNEKLFF. In DNA form, the CDR3 reads TGTGCCAGCAGTCGAACGGACAGAAATGAAAAACTGTTTTTT.

The chain carries TRBV12-5 and TRBJ2-5; D is unresolved. The ends were cut back, 4 bases at V and 5 bases at J, with 8 bases in the middle. In germline, CDR1 is LGHNT, CDR2 FRNRAP. CDR3 size: 12 residues. Written as DNA, the CDR3 is TGTGCTAGTGGTTCCTCGGTGGAGACCCAGTACTTC. Amino acids: CASGSSVETQYF.

The J gene is TRBJ2-7, the V gene TRBV11-3; D unresolved. The V gene lost 1 base and the J gene lost 4 bases, with 11 bases spanning the gap. CDR1 is SGHNT and CDR2 is YENEEA in the germline V gene. CDR3 length: 14 amino acids. The CDR3 region is CASSLAIGQYEQYF. Written as DNA, the CDR3 is TGTGCCAGCAGCTTAGCTATTGGGCAGTACGAGCAGTACTTC. Supplemented by reference TRBV11-3 and TRBJ2-7, the full variable domain reads EAGVVQSPRYKIIEKKQPVAFWCNPISGHNTLYWYLQNLGQGPELLIRYENEEAVDDSQLPKDRFSAERLKGVDSTLKIQPAELGDSAVYLCASSLAIGQYEQYFGPGTRLTVT.

This clone was counted once. CDR3: CASGDRDRHEQYF. The CDR3, as DNA: TGTGCCAGCGGTGACAGGGATCGACACGAGCAGTACTTC. V and J are TRBV27 and TRBJ2-7; 7 nucleotides align to TRBD1. This CDR3 contains 13 residues. Trimming took 8 bases from V and 5 from J; bases not matched to a gene: 9. Germline V gene data show CDR1 as MNHEY and CDR2 as SMNVEV (reference sequence).

The chain carries TRBV4-3 and TRBJ1-5, with D uncertain. Trimming pared 2 bases from V and 6 bases from J, leaving 14 bases between. Germline V gene lookup returns CDR1 LGHNA and CDR2 YSLEER. CDR3 length: 15 residues. The CDR3 here is CASSQFFSLGQPQHF. Written as DNA, the CDR3 is TGCGCCAGCAGCCAATTTTTTTCGCTAGGTCAGCCCCAGCATTTT.

This clone was counted once. The chain carries TRBV29-1 and TRBJ1-1; D not resolved. Trimming removed 4 bases at V and 2 bases at J, with 8 bases between. The CDR3 runs 12 residues. Germline CDR1 is SQVTM and CDR2 is ANQGSEA. The CDR3 DNA is TGCAGCGTTGGTTCAGGAAACACTGAAGCTTTCTTT. It is translated as CSVGSGNTEAFF.

The chain uses TRBV28 and TRBJ1-1; 7 nucleotides line up with TRBD1. Germline assignment: CDR1 MDHEN and CDR2 SYDVKM. This CDR3 spans 15 amino acids. Losses at the gene ends were 6 bases for V and 4 bases for J; bases not matched to a gene: 11. CDR3 coding DNA: TGTGCCAGCAGATCGAAGACAGGGATAGGCACTGAAGCTTTCTTT. Its translation: CASRSKTGIGTEAFF.

The chain is built from TRBV6-1 and TRBJ2-1, with 7 bases that match TRBD2. Trimming removed 2 bases from V and 7 bases from J; junction bases left unmatched: 11. This CDR3 is 16 amino acids long. Germline lookup yields CDR1 MNHNS and CDR2 SASEGT. This chain's CDR3 is CASSEPGSGIMNEQFF. The CDR3 DNA is TGTGCCAGCAGTGAACCCGGGAGCGGGATAATGAATGAGCAGTTCTTC.

A single count supports this clone. The chain carries TRBV5-1 and TRBJ2-7; 9 bases are shared with TRBD1. From germline, CDR1 is SGHRS and CDR2 YFSETQ. The CDR3 contains 17 residues. The junction had 11 bases not matched to a gene; V was cut back by 0 bases and J by 4 bases. CDR3 DNA: TGCGCCAGCAGCTTGGGGACTACAGGGGGCGCCGGTTACGAGCAGTACTTC. Residues: CASSLGTTGGAGYEQYF.

V and J are TRBV30 and TRBJ2-5, with 7 nucleotides matching TRBD1. Trimming removed 1 base from V and 2 bases from J; junction bases left unmatched: 1. The V gene's germline CDR1 is GTSNPN and CDR2 SVGIG (reference sequence). The CDR3 is made up of 13 amino acids. The CDR3 coding sequence is TGTGCCTGGAGTGCAGGGGGACAAGAGACCCAGTACTTC. It codes for CAWSAGGQETQYF. The full variable domain, rest sourced from reference TRBV30 and TRBJ2-5, is SQTIHQWPATLVQPVGSPLSLECTVEGTSNPNLYWYRQAAGRGLQLLFYSVGIGQISSEVPQNLSASRPQDRQFILSSKKLLLSDSGFYLCAWSAGGQETQYFGPGTRLLVL.